A selection of T cell receptor beta chains follows, all from one sample in a study of shared clonotypes between healthy human individuals. Only in-frame clones appear in the TCRdb table, and some are missing; sequencing was by immunoSEQ multiplex PCR. The data hold approximately 640,000 clones, with around 72% observed a single time. Sequenced: memory CD4+ T cells sorted from blood. All receptors come from a woman aged 25 to 39 in good health. CDR3s include the opening cysteine and the closing phenylalanine or tryptophan. The order of the fields is clone size, D gene, V gene, J gene, CDR3 protein, CDR3 DNA. D genes are given only for firm matches. A clone size is listed for some rows: how often the clone was seen (once, few, many), or a class if it is expanded.

>.|.|TRBV9|TRBJ1-1
CASSVEPMNTEAFF
TGTGCCAGCAGCGTAGAACCCATGAACACTGAAGCTTTCTTT
>.|.|TRBV27|TRBJ2-1
CASRHDLRYNEQFF
TGTGCCAGCCGACACGACTTACGGTACAATGAGCAGTTCTTC
>many|.|TRBV9|TRBJ1-2
CASSPGPYGYTF
TGTGCCAGCAGCCCCGGTCCCTATGGCTACACCTTC
>.|.|TRBV28|TRBJ1-1
CASCAGTLNTEAFF
TGTGCCAGCTGCGCCGGGACACTGAACACTGAAGCTTTCTTT
>few|TRBD1|TRBV28|TRBJ1-5
CASRNRGGNQPQHF
TGTGCCAGCAGAAACAGGGGTGGCAATCAGCCCCAGCATTTT
>once|.|TRBV6-6|TRBJ2-3
CALRGFGTDTQYF
TGTGCCTTGCGTGGTTTTGGCACAGATACGCAGTATTTT
>many|TRBD2|TRBV10-2|TRBJ2-7
CASGKTSGRYEQYF
TGCGCCAGCGGGAAGACTAGCGGACGCTACGAGCAGTACTTC
>.|.|TRBV6-4|TRBJ2-4
CASSDLRGLAKNIQYF
TGTGCCAGCAGTGACCTCAGGGGTCTAGCCAAAAACATTCAGTACTTC
>few|TRBD1|TRBV9|TRBJ1-1
CASSPDPGGSTEAFF
TGTGCCAGCAGCCCCGATCCAGGGGGTTCCACTGAAGCTTTCTTT
>.|TRBD2|TRBV2|TRBJ2-1
CASSESGSSYNEQFF
TGTGCCAGCAGCGAGAGCGGGAGCAGCTACAATGAGCAGTTCTTC
>.|.|TRBV11-2|TRBJ2-7
CASSSGIYEQYF
TGTGCCAGCAGCTCGGGGATTTACGAGCAGTACTTC
>many|TRBD2|TRBV19|TRBJ2-2
CASSKWGGSNGELFF
TGTGCCAGTAGCAAATGGGGCGGGAGCAACGGGGAGCTGTTTTTT
>.|.|TRBV18|TRBJ2-2
CASSPPAVGYTGELFF
TGTGCCAGCTCACCACCGGCGGTCGGCTACACCGGGGAGCTGTTTTTT
>few|.|TRBV18|TRBJ1-5
CASSPARGDQPQHF
TGTGCCAGCTCCCCTGCCCGTGGAGATCAGCCCCAGCATTTT
>once|.|TRBV27|TRBJ1-5
CASSPRKETRTNQPQHF
TGTGCCAGCAGCCCGCGAAAGGAAACACGTACTAATCAGCCCCAGCATTTT
>.|.|TRBV11-2|TRBJ2-1
CASSLVSSEYNEQFF
TGTGCCAGCAGCTTAGTTAGTAGCGAATACAATGAGCAGTTCTTC
>.|.|TRBV5-1|TRBJ2-1
CASSLASGGYNEQFF
TGCGCCAGCAGCTTGGCCAGCGGTGGCTACAATGAGCAGTTCTTC
>.|TRBD2|TRBV7-7|TRBJ2-1
CASSTGTSGSSNEQFF
TGTGCCAGCAGCACAGGGACTAGCGGGAGTTCCAATGAGCAGTTCTTC
>many|.|TRBV10-3|TRBJ1-2
CAISEKDNYGYTF
TGTGCCATCAGTGAAAAGGATAACTATGGCTACACCTTC
>.|.|TRBV28|TRBJ2-1
CASSFRQASYNEQFF
TGTGCCAGCAGTTTTCGACAGGCGTCCTACAATGAGCAGTTCTTC
>.|TRBD2|TRBV19|TRBJ2-5
CASSVGLAETQYF
TGTGCCAGTAGTGTCGGACTAGCGGAGACCCAGTACTTC
>.|.|TRBV30|TRBJ2-7
CAWTRDVSYEQYF
TGTGCCTGGACCCGGGACGTTTCCTACGAGCAGTACTTC
>.|.|TRBV19|TRBJ2-5
CASQGGREETQYF
TGTGCCAGTCAAGGAGGCAGGGAAGAGACCCAGTACTTC
>.|TRBD2|TRBV5-1|TRBJ2-7
CASGPGTSGSGEQYF
TGCGCCAGCGGGCCCGGGACTAGCGGTTCCGGGGAGCAGTACTTC
>few|.|TRBV18|TRBJ2-7
CASSPLGGNYEQYF
TGTGCCAGCTCACCACTTGGGGGAAACTACGAGCAGTACTTC
>many|TRBD1|TRBV11-2|TRBJ2-7
CASSLDGSGTGFHEQYF
TGTGCCAGCAGCTTAGATGGATCCGGGACAGGGTTTCACGAGCAGTACTTC
>.|.|TRBV19|TRBJ2-7
CASSIGRSLSYEQYF
TGTGCCAGTAGTATAGGTAGGTCCCTCTCCTACGAGCAGTACTTC
>.|.|TRBV30|TRBJ2-7
CAWGGHNYEQYF
TGTGCCTGGGGGGGACACAACTACGAGCAGTACTTC
>few|TRBD2|TRBV25-1|TRBJ2-1
CASSTPGLDILHDEQFF
TGTGCCAGCAGTACGCCGGGACTAGATATATTGCACGATGAGCAGTTCTTC
>.|.|TRBV25-1|TRBJ1-1
CASSGGSTEAFF
TGTGCCAGCAGTGGGGGTTCTACTGAAGCTTTCTTT
>.|TRBD2|TRBV4-2|TRBJ2-5
CASSQEAGLAGGETQYF
TGTGCCAGCAGCCAAGAAGCCGGACTAGCGGGAGGGGAGACCCAGTACTTC
>.|.|TRBV28|TRBJ2-5
CASSFTRFEETQYF
TGTGCCAGCAGTTTCACCAGGTTCGAAGAGACCCAGTACTTC
>few|.|TRBV5-6|TRBJ2-2
CASSWAWTTGELFF
TGTGCCAGCAGCTGGGCCTGGACTACCGGGGAGCTGTTTTTT
>.|.|TRBV6-1|TRBJ1-1
CASSEWTDTEAFF
TGTGCCAGCAGTGAATGGACAGACACTGAAGCTTTCTTT
>.|.|TRBV7-9|TRBJ2-3
CASSLGAGTHPDTQYF
TGTGCCAGCAGCTTGGGGGCAGGGACTCACCCAGATACGCAGTATTTT
>.|.|TRBV6-5|TRBJ2-1
CASSYEGGGNNEQFF
TGTGCCAGCAGCTACGAGGGGGGAGGCAACAATGAGCAGTTCTTC
>.|.|TRBV29-1|TRBJ2-6
CSVEEGSSGANVLTF
TGCAGCGTTGAAGAGGGGAGCTCTGGGGCCAACGTCCTGACTTTC
>.|TRBD1|TRBV10-3|TRBJ2-7
CAISEGKTGYSEQYF
TGTGCCATCAGTGAGGGAAAGACAGGGTATAGTGAGCAGTACTTC
>.|.|TRBV19|TRBJ2-5
CASSIGLLETQYF
TGTGCCAGTAGTATCGGATTATTGGAGACCCAGTACTTC
>once|.|TRBV18|TRBJ2-3
CASSSGGSTDTQYF
TGTGCCAGCTCATCAGGTGGGAGCACAGATACGCAGTATTTT
>.|.|TRBV4-2|TRBJ2-7
CASSQGSGATYEQYF
TGTGCCAGCAGCCAAGGATCAGGGGCGACCTACGAGCAGTACTTC
>.|.|TRBV15|TRBJ2-7
CATSRDQGYEQYF
TGTGCCACCAGCAGAGATCAGGGATACGAGCAGTACTTC
>.|.|TRBV29-1|TRBJ1-1
CSLGGTLGGEAFF
TGCAGCCTTGGAGGTACCCTCGGGGGTGAAGCTTTCTTT
>.|.|TRBV10-3|TRBJ2-7
CAITGDNAYEQYF
TGTGCCATCACTGGAGATAATGCCTACGAGCAGTACTTC
>.|.|TRBV5-1|TRBJ2-1
CASSLERAYNEQFF
TGCGCCAGCAGCTTGGAACGGGCCTACAATGAGCAGTTCTTC
>.|.|TRBV4-1|TRBJ2-1
CASSQASASSYNEQFF
TGCGCCAGCAGCCAAGCAAGCGCAAGCTCCTACAATGAGCAGTTCTTC
>few|TRBD1|TRBV29-1|TRBJ1-2
CSVEATGPNYGYTF
TGCAGCGTTGAAGCGACAGGGCCTAACTATGGCTACACCTTC
>few|.|TRBV18|TRBJ2-6
CASSQGGGSGANVLTF
TGTGCCAGCTCACAAGGAGGTGGCTCTGGGGCCAACGTCCTGACTTTC
>.|TRBD1|TRBV19|TRBJ1-5
CASSGYRDRGRNQPQHF
TGTGCCAGTAGTGGATACCGGGACAGGGGGCGGAATCAGCCCCAGCATTTT
>.|TRBD1|TRBV27|TRBJ1-5
CASSSQGAFQPQHF
TGTGCCAGCAGCTCACAGGGGGCTTTTCAGCCCCAGCATTTT
>.|TRBD1|TRBV28|TRBJ2-5
CASSSLTGPDETQYF
TGTGCCAGCAGTTCTCTGACAGGGCCTGATGAGACCCAGTACTTC
>many|TRBD1|TRBV5-1|TRBJ1-1
CASSLGDSSQAFF
TGCGCCAGCAGCTTGGGGGACAGTTCCCAAGCTTTCTTT
>.|TRBD2|TRBV15|TRBJ2-7
CATRPGGSGDYEQYF
TGTGCCACCAGGCCGGGGGGGAGCGGGGACTACGAGCAGTACTTC
>.|.|TRBV5-1|TRBJ1-1
CASSYGHKNLNTEAFF
TGCGCCAGCAGCTATGGACACAAAAATTTGAACACTGAAGCTTTCTTT